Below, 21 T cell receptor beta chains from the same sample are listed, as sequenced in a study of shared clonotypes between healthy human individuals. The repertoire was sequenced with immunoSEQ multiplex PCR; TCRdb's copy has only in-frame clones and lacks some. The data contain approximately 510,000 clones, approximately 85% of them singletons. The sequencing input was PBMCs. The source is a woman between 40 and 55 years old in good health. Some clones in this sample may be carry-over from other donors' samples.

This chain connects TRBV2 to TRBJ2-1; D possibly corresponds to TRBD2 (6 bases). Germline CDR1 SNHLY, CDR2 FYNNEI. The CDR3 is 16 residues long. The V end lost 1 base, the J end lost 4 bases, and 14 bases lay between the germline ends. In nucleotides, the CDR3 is TGTGCCAGCAGTGAAGATTTGGCGGGAAGGTACAATGAGCAGTTCTTC. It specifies CASSEDLAGRYNEQFF.

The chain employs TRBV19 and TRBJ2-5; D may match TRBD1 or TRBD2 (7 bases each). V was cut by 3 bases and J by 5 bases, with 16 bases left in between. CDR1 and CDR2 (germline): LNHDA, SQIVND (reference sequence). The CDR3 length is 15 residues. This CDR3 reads CASSIRRQGGETQYF. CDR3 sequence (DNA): TGTGCCAGTAGTATTCGGAGACAGGGAGGGGAGACCCAGTACTTC.

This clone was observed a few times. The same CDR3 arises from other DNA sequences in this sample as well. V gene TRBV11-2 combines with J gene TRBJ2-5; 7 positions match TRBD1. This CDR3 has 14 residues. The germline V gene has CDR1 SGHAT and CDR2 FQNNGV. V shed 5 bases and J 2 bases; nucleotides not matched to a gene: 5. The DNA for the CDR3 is TGTGCCAGCAGCCCAGGGGGTCGGCAAGAGACCCAGTACTTC. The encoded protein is CASSPGGRQETQYF. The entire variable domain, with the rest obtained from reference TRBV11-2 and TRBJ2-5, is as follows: EAGVAQSPRYKIIEKRQSVAFWCNPISGHATLYWYQQILGQGPKLLIQFQNNGVVDDSQLPKDRFSAERLKGVDSTLKIQPAKLEDSAVYLCASSPGGRQETQYFGPGTRLLVL.

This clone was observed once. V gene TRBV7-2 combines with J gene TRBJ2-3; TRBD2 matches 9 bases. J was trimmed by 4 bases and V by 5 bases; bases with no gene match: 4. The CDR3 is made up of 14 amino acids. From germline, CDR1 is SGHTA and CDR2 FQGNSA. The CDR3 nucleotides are TGTGCCAGCAGCCCTAGCGGGAAACCAGATACGCAGTATTTT. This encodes CASSPSGKPDTQYF.

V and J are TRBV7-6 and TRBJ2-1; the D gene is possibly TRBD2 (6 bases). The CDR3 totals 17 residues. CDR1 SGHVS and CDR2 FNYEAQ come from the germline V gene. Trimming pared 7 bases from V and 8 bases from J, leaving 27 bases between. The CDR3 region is CASTLGWTLLAEDEQFF. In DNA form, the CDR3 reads TGTGCCAGCACCCTCGGATGGACGTTATTAGCGGAGGATGAGCAGTTCTTC.

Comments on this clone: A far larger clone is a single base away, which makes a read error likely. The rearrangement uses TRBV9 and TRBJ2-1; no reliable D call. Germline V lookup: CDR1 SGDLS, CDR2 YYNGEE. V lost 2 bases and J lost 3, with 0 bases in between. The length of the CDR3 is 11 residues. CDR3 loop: CASSVYNEQFF. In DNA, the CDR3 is TGTGCCAGCAGCGTCTACAATGAGCAGTTCTTC. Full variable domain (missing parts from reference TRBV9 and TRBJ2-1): DSGVTQTPKHLITATGQRVTLRCSPRSGDLSVYWYQQSLDQGLQFLIQYYNGEERAKGNILERFSAQQFPDLHSELNLSSLELGDSALYFCASSVYNEQFFGPGTRLTVL.

The CDR3 here is CASSKGTGGGQPQHF. CDR3 nucleotide sequence: TGTGCCAGCAGCAAAGGGACAGGGGGCGGTCAGCCCCAGCATTTT. The chain is built from TRBV28 and TRBJ1-5; 12 bases are shared with TRBD1. This CDR3 has 15 amino acids. J lost 6 bases, V lost 6 bases, and 6 bases had no gene match. Germline V CDR1 and CDR2: MDHEN, SYDVKM.

The CDR3 DNA is TGTGCCTGGAGGCTCGGGACCTACAATGAGCAGTTCTTC. Its translation: CAWRLGTYNEQFF. The rearrangement links TRBV30 to TRBJ2-1; the D gene is possibly TRBD2 (5 bases). This CDR3 comprises 13 residues. Trimming removed 3 bases from V and 2 bases from J, with 8 bases in between. The V gene's germline CDR1 is GTSNPN and CDR2 SVGIG (reference sequence).

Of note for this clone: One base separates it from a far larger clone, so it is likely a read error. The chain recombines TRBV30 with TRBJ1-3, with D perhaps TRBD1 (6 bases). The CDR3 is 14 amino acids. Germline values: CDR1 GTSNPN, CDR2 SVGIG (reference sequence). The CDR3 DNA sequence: TGTGCCTGGAGATCACAGGGATTTGGAAACACCGTATATTTT. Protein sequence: CAWRSQGFGNTVYF. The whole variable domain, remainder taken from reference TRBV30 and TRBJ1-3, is SQTIHQWPATLVQPVGSPLSLECTVEGTSNPNLYWYRQAAGRGLQLLFYSVGIGQISSEVPQNLSASRPQDRQFILSSKKLLLSDSGFYLCAWRSQGFGNTVYFGEGSWLTVV.

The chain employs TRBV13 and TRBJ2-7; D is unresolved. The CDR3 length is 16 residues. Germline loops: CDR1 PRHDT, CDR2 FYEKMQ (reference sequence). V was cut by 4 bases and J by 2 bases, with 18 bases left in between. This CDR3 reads CASSSLNLVGTYEQYF. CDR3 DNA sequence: TGTGCCAGCAGCTCCCTTAATCTGGTGGGGACCTACGAGCAGTACTTC.

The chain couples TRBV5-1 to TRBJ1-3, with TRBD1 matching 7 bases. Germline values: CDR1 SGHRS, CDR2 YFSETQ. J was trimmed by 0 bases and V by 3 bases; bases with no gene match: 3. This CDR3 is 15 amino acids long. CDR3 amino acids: CASSSTGTSGNTIYF. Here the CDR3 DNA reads TGCGCCAGCAGCTCGACAGGGACCTCTGGAAACACCATATATTTT.

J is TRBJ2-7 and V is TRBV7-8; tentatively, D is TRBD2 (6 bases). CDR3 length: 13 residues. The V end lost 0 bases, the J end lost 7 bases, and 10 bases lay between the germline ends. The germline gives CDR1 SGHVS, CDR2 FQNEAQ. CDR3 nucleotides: TGTGCCAGCAGCTTAGCGTGGGAGGCAGAGCAGTACTTC. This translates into CASSLAWEAEQYF.

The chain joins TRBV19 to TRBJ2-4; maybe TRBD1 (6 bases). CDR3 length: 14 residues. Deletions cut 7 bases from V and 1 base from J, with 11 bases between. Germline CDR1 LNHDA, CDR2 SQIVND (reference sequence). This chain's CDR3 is CASNKQGAKNIQYF. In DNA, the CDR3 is TGTGCCAGTAACAAACAGGGCGCCAAAAACATTCAGTACTTC. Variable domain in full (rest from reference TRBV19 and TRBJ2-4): DGGITQSPKYLFRKEGQNVTLSCEQNLNHDAMYWYRQDPGQGLRLIYYSQIVNDFQKGDIAEGYSVSREKKESFPLTVTSAQKNPTAFYLCASNKQGAKNIQYFGAGTRLSVL.

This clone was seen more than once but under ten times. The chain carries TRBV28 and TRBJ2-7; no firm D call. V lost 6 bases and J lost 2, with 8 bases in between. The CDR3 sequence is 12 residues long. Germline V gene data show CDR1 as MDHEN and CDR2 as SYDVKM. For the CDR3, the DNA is TGTGCCAGCAGGCTAAAAACCTACGAGCAGTACTTC. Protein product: CASRLKTYEQYF.

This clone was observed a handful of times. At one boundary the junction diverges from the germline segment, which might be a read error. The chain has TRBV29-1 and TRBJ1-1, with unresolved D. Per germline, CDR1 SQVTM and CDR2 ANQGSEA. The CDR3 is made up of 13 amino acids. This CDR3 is CSAEEDLNTEAFF. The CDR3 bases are TGCAGCGCTGAAGAAGATTTGAACACTGAAGCTTTCTTT.

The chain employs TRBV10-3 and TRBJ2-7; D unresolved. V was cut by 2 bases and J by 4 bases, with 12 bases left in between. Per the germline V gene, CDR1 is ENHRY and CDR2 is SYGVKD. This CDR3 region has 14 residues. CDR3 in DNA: TGTGCCATCAGTGAGGAGCAGAATCAATACGAGCAGTACTTC. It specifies CAISEEQNQYEQYF.

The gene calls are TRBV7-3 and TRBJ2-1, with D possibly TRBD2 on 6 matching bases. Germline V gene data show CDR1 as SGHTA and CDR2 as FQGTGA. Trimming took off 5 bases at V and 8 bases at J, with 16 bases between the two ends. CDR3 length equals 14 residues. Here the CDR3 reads CASSLSRDSHEQFF. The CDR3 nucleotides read TGTGCCAGCAGCCTATCCCGGGACTCGCATGAGCAGTTCTTC.

DNA of the CDR3: TGTGCCAGCAGGGCCCCCGGGGGTGGAAACACCATATATTTT. Translation gives CASRAPGGGNTIYF. The chain has TRBV7-2 and TRBJ1-3; tentatively, D is TRBD1 (5 bases). V lost 6 bases, J lost 3 bases, and 12 bases lay in between. The length of the CDR3 is 14 residues. From germline, CDR1 is SGHTA and CDR2 FQGNSA.

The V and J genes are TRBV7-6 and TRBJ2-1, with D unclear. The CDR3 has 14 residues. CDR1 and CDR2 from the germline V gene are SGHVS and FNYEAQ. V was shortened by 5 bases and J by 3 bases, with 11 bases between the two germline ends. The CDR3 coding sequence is TGTGCCAGCAGCGAGCAGTTGGGCTACAATGAGCAGTTCTTC. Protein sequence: CASSEQLGYNEQFF.

CDR3 sequence (DNA): TGCGCCAGCAGCTTGGGACAGGGCTTAGCCTACGAGCAGTACTTC. It specifies CASSLGQGLAYEQYF. This chain links TRBV5-1 with TRBJ2-7; 7 bases map to TRBD1. There are 15 residues in the CDR3. J lost 2 bases, V lost 0 bases, and 5 bases had no gene match. From germline, CDR1 is SGHRS and CDR2 YFSETQ. Full variable domain (remainder filled in from reference TRBV5-1 and TRBJ2-7): KAGVTQTPRYLIKTRGQQVTLSCSPISGHRSVSWYQQTPGQGLQFLFEYFSETQRNKGNFPGRFSGRQFSNSRSEMNVSTLELGDSALYLCASSLGQGLAYEQYFGPGTRLTVT.

CDR3 nucleotide sequence: TGTGCCAGCAGTTTTAGGTCGGGAGGGTACAATGAGCAGTTCTTC. Amino acids: CASSFRSGGYNEQFF. The V gene is TRBV27, the J gene TRBJ2-1, with 8 positions matching TRBD2. CDR1 and CDR2 from the germline V gene are MNHEY and SMNVEV (reference sequence). CDR3 length equals 15 residues. Trimming removed 3 bases from V and 4 bases from J; junction bases left unmatched: 5.